These T cell receptor beta chains were read from a single sample in a study of blood T cell repertoires in COVID-19. Clones were read by immunoSEQ multiplex PCR, and TCRdb kept only the in-frame ones, dropping some. The table includes about 94,000 clones, about four fifths detected once. The sample taken for sequencing was peripheral blood. These receptors all stem from a human donor in a cohort sampled during active COVID-19. CDR3s include the opening cysteine and the closing phenylalanine or tryptophan. The order of the fields is D gene, J gene, clone size, V gene, CDR3 protein, CDR3 DNA. D genes are given only for firm matches. The size of a clone is reported for some rows only, either as once, few or many, or as a class for expanded clones.

D: NA
J: TRBJ1-2
size: NA
V: TRBV28
CDR3: CASSLGGRNYGYTF
DNA: TGTGCCAGCAGTTTAGGGGGCCGTAACTATGGCTACACCTTC

D: TRBD2
J: TRBJ2-2
size: few
V: TRBV5-6
CDR3: CASSHVGGGNTGELFF
DNA: TGTGCCAGCTCCCACGTGGGCGGGGGAAACACCGGGGAGCTGTTTTTT

D: NA
J: TRBJ2-7
size: many
V: TRBV14
CDR3: CASSQGTGGAYEQYF
DNA: TGTGCCAGCAGCCAGGGAACAGGGGGGGCCTACGAGCAGTACTTC

D: TRBD2
J: TRBJ2-2
size: NA
V: TRBV10-3
CDR3: CAISASRLAGGPGELFF
DNA: TGTGCCATCAGTGCCAGTCGACTAGCGGGAGGGCCCGGGGAGCTGTTTTTT

D: TRBD1
J: TRBJ1-5
size: NA
V: TRBV15
CDR3: CATSSRLQGEPQHF
DNA: TGTGCCACCAGCTCCCGATTACAGGGGGAACCCCAGCATTTT

D: NA
J: TRBJ1-2
size: NA
V: TRBV6-5
CDR3: CASSYSGDGYTF
DNA: TGTGCCAGCAGTTACTCGGGAGATGGCTACACCTTC

D: NA
J: TRBJ1-2
size: NA
V: TRBV10-3
CDR3: CAISEGDYGYTF
DNA: TGTGCCATCAGTGAAGGGGATTATGGCTACACCTTC

D: NA
J: TRBJ2-7
size: NA
V: TRBV9
CDR3: CASSVGPSANYEQYF
DNA: TGTGCCAGCAGCGTAGGTCCTAGCGCGAACTACGAGCAGTACTTC

D: TRBD1
J: TRBJ1-3
size: NA
V: TRBV5-1
CDR3: CASSHFRTGAGNTIYF
DNA: TGCGCCAGCAGCCATTTCCGGACAGGGGCTGGAAACACCATATATTTT

D: NA
J: TRBJ2-7
size: NA
V: TRBV7-9
CDR3: CASSFWGRSSYEQYF
DNA: TGTGCCAGCAGCTTTTGGGGCCGCAGCTCCTACGAGCAGTACTTC

D: NA
J: TRBJ1-5
size: few
V: TRBV10-2
CDR3: CASSESGGHQPQHF
DNA: TGCGCCAGCAGTGAGTCAGGGGGTCATCAGCCCCAGCATTTT

D: NA
J: TRBJ1-2
size: few
V: TRBV2
CDR3: CASSPQGTDGYTF
DNA: TGTGCCAGCAGTCCTCAGGGGACGGACGGCTACACCTTC

D: NA
J: TRBJ1-5
size: NA
V: TRBV15
CDR3: CATSISSSNQPQHF
DNA: TGTGCCACCAGCATCAGTTCGAGCAATCAGCCCCAGCATTTT

D: TRBD2
J: TRBJ2-1
size: NA
V: TRBV5-6
CDR3: CASSWMGGYNEQFF
DNA: TGTGCCAGCAGCTGGATGGGGGGGTACAATGAGCAGTTCTTC

D: NA
J: TRBJ2-7
size: NA
V: TRBV28
CDR3: CASRLQGYEQYF
DNA: TGTGCCAGCAGGCTACAGGGCTACGAGCAGTACTTC

D: TRBD1
J: TRBJ2-7
size: NA
V: TRBV5-8
CDR3: CASSSARGQGAYEQYF
DNA: TGTGCCAGCAGCTCCGCGCGGGGACAGGGGGCCTACGAGCAGTACTTC

D: TRBD2
J: TRBJ2-1
size: NA
V: TRBV27
CDR3: CASLNGAGLAGEIKRDEQFF
DNA: TGTGCCAGCCTCAACGGGGCGGGACTAGCGGGAGAGATAAAAAGGGATGAGCAGTTCTTC

D: NA
J: TRBJ2-5
size: NA
V: TRBV11-1
CDR3: CASSQTVGWVETQYF
DNA: TGTGCCAGCAGTCAGACAGTGGGCTGGGTCGAGACCCAGTACTTC

D: TRBD2
J: TRBJ2-3
size: NA
V: TRBV3-1/TRBV3-2
CDR3: CASSQGTSGRIDTQYF
DNA: TGTGCCAGCAGCCAAGGGACTAGCGGGAGGATAGATACGCAGTATTTT

D: NA
J: TRBJ2-1
size: NA
V: TRBV6-2/TRBV6-3
CDR3: CASSYNMGFYNEQFF
DNA: TGTGCCAGCAGTTACAACATGGGCTTCTACAATGAGCAGTTCTTC

D: NA
J: TRBJ1-2
size: NA
V: TRBV28
CDR3: CASSRGSGYYGYTF
DNA: TGTGCCAGCAGTCGCGGGTCGGGGTACTATGGCTACACCTTC

D: TRBD1
J: TRBJ1-2
size: NA
V: TRBV6-5
CDR3: CASSSWTGGGYTF
DNA: TGTGCCAGCAGTTCTTGGACAGGGGGCGGCTACACCTTC

D: NA
J: TRBJ2-6
size: NA
V: TRBV7-2
CDR3: CASSPAKRSGANVLTF
DNA: TGTGCCAGCAGCCCTGCCAAGAGGAGTGGGGCCAACGTCCTGACTTTC

D: TRBD2
J: TRBJ2-7
size: NA
V: TRBV19
CDR3: CASSSLAGGFAYEQYF
DNA: TGTGCCAGTAGTTCTTTAGCGGGAGGCTTCGCGTACGAGCAGTACTTC

D: TRBD1
J: TRBJ2-7
size: NA
V: TRBV28
CDR3: CASSSGTDAYEQYF
DNA: TGTGCCAGCAGTTCCGGGACAGACGCCTACGAGCAGTACTTC

D: NA
J: TRBJ2-7
size: NA
V: TRBV11-2
CDR3: CASRLLQGSPSYEQYF
DNA: TGTGCCAGCAGACTATTACAGGGATCACCCTCCTACGAGCAGTACTTC

D: NA
J: TRBJ1-5
size: NA
V: TRBV24-1
CDR3: CATSDQRNPGNQPQHF
DNA: TGTGCCACCAGTGACCAGCGTAACCCGGGCAATCAGCCCCAGCATTTT